This TCR beta chain is drawn from a study of CD8+ T cells in alopecia areata (dated by TCRdb to 2017 to 2018). For the study in its entirety: Treated patients were enrolled in an open-label pilot trial of oral tofacitinib at 5 to 10 mg twice daily for moderate-to-severe alopecia areata. Tofacitinib was given for 6 to 18 months, followed by 6 months of follow-up off drug to assess delayed response and recurrence. The study used high-throughput TCRbeta sequencing to examine T cell clonal expansion in alopecia areata, in both the C3H/HeJ mouse model and human patients. Human TCRbeta sequencing covered scalp tissue and sorted CD4+ and CD8+ peripheral blood T cells from patchy and totalis/universalis alopecia areata patients and healthy controls. Patients on tofacitinib were biopsied at baseline and after 4 and 24 weeks of treatment, and several of the patients also had a later scalp biopsy. Clonality in the scalp was compared among normal scalp (n=4), patchy alopecia areata scalp (n=8), and alopecia totalis/universalis scalp (n=8). RNA was extracted with the PAXgene miRNA kit for fixed scalp, the miRNeasy kit for PBMCs, and the RNeasy kit for mouse skin. TCRbeta CDR3 regions were amplified by immunoSEQ multiplex PCR using 35 Vbeta forward and 13 Jbeta reverse primers.

Including the terminal cysteine and phenylalanine, the CDR3 comprises 15 residues. CDR3 DNA is the only sequence kept; it has 45 bases, read in frame from the first base. Via the germline V gene, CDR1 is MDHEN and CDR2 SYDVKM. Trimming takes 6 bases from V and 7 bases from J, and the germline ends sit 19 bases apart. The library was obtained by the immunoSEQ multiplex PCR assay. For TCR sequencing, RNA was extracted from every sample and reverse transcribed into cDNA to serve as template. SuperScript III was used to make first-strand cDNA, primed with a 2:1 mix of oligo-dT and random hexamers. A synthetic immune receptor repertoire was used to gauge amplification bias, and whatever bias remained was removed computationally. The authors' pipeline ran thus. Raw reads were preprocessed for error removal, and CDR3 was defined according to IMGT conventions as running from the conserved cysteine to phenylalanine. Clonality was computed by normalizing Shannon entropy by log2 of the number of productive unique TCRs and subtracting the result from 1. Whether scalp clones were CD4 or CD8 was inferred by matching scalp TCRbeta sequences against CD4 and CD8 repertoires sorted from blood. Held by TCRdb, this immuneACCESS table contains in-frame sequences only and omits some clones. Under half of the omission traces to an unresolved V gene where checked; the cause of the rest is unknown. V, J and clone size derive from that table, while D and trimming were established from the DNA sequence. The sample table lists roughly 6,800 clones, about 64% of them with a count of one. Around 15% of the sample goes to the ten largest clones.

The time point label here, explained by the study, means: baseline before oral tofacitinib. From alopecia areata patients, peripheral blood was collected along with lesional scalp punch biopsies. Scalp biopsies from humans were placed right away in PAXgene tissue containers for fixation. What the work shows at the level of the full study, not this receptor alone: Unlike mouse skin, which is dominated by gammadelta T cells, normal human skin has resident alphabeta T cells that are also sequenced, and this complicates analysis of the scalp TCR repertoire. Higher clonality and more expanded CD8+ clones were observed in lesional scalp than in normal scalp, particularly in alopecia totalis/universalis, a finding suggestive of antigenic drive. TCR sequences shared between patients were less clear than in mice, possibly partly because of HLA diversity in the patient population.

This clone was seen a few times. The antigen it binds to is not known. No much larger clonotype is one base removed from it; base qualities were not supplied. This sequence was found in a human donor with alopecia areata. Recombination linked TRBV28 to TRBJ1-5; no confident D gene assignment can be made. The sample in question was skin, obtained at week 0. CDR3 reads: CASRSFGRHGQPQHF. The DNA is TGTGCCAGCAGATCCTTTGGGAGGCACGGACAGCCCCAGCATTTT.